This passage covers 16 T cell receptor beta chains from one sample sequenced in a study of T cell responses to AZD1222 COVID-19 vaccine (dated by TCRdb to the early 2020s). Libraries were prepared through the immunoSEQ multiplex PCR assay. In TCRdb, the immuneACCESS table is reduced to in-frame sequences with V and J assigned. These tables do not hold every clone; where another copy was compared, an unresolved V gene accounts for under half, and the others remain unexplained. The sample data list about 180,000 clones, and 88% of these were observed just once. Roughly a quarter of the sample belongs to the ten largest clones. Read against the paper, the sample's time point label means: about 28 days (+/-7) after the second vaccine dose. Source: peripheral blood, taken 28 days after the second AZD1222 dose. The receptor source for this set is an adult who received the AZD1222 COVID-19 vaccine.

V is TRBV30 and J is TRBJ2-1, with a weak D call TRBD1 (5 bases). This CDR3 comprises 12 residues. The V end lost 0 bases, the J end lost 8 bases, and 8 bases lay between the germline ends. Germline lookup yields CDR1 GTSNPN and CDR2 SVGIG (reference sequence). CDR3 DNA sequence: TGTGCCTGGAGTGTGGGGCCCTATGAGCAGTTCTTC. Translating gives CAWSVGPYEQFF.

The CDR3 DNA sequence: TGCGCCAGCAGTGGCTCCGGGACAGGGTCTGAAAAACTGTTTTTT. It codes for CASSGSGTGSEKLFF. The chain recombines TRBV10-1 with TRBJ1-4, with 9 bases matching TRBD1. V lost 4 bases and J lost 7; bases outside the gene matches: 7. The CDR3 is 15 residues long. CDR1 is WNHNN, CDR2 SYGVQD, per germline (reference sequence).

The count of this clone is one. The gene calls are TRBV7-2 and TRBJ2-7; D remains unclear. The V end was cut by 5 bases, the J end by 8 bases, with 10 bases between. Looked up from germline, CDR1 is SGHTA and CDR2 is FQGNSA. CDR3 length equals 11 residues. The CDR3 loop reads CASSPALQQYF. The CDR3 DNA reads TGTGCCAGCAGCCCCGCATTGCAGCAGTACTTC.

The chain recombines TRBV7-9 with TRBJ1-2; TRBD1 agrees at 8 bases. This CDR3 region has 15 residues. Unmatched junction bases numbered 10, after V lost 2 bases and J lost 8 bases. Germline loops: CDR1 SEHNR, CDR2 FQNEAQ (reference sequence). The CDR3 DNA reads as TGTGCCAGCAGCTTAAGCGGCAGGGGGCTAGGGGGCTACACCTTC. Its protein product is CASSLSGRGLGGYTF.

The chain links TRBV28 to TRBJ1-2, with D uncertain. CDR3 size: 14 residues. CDR1 is MDHEN and CDR2 is SYDVKM in the germline V gene. The ends were cut back, 6 bases at V and 7 bases at J, with 18 bases in the middle. The CDR3 DNA sequence: TGTGCCAGCAGAGCCCCGGGAGGGCCCGCTGGCTACACCTTC. Protein: CASRAPGGPAGYTF.

V gene TRBV7-3 combines with J gene TRBJ2-3, with D tentatively TRBD2 (6 bases). Germline V lookup: CDR1 SGHTA, CDR2 FQGTGA. This CDR3 comprises 14 residues. V shed 5 bases and J shed 6 bases, with 15 bases lying between them. In DNA, the CDR3 is TGTGCCAGCAGCCTCTCGACTAGTTCTGATACGCAGTATTTT. Its protein product is CASSLSTSSDTQYF.

This clone was recorded once. This rearrangement joins TRBV28 to TRBJ2-7; D uncertain. V lost 3 bases to trimming and J lost 2 bases, with 8 bases between them. From germline, CDR1 is MDHEN and CDR2 SYDVKM. This CDR3 spans 13 amino acids. The CDR3 spells CASSLGGTYEQYF. The CDR3 DNA reads as TGTGCCAGCAGTTTGGGTGGGACCTACGAGCAGTACTTC.

This sequence joins TRBV7-2 and TRBJ2-7; D is unclear. The V gene lost 6 bases and the J gene lost 3 bases, with 12 bases spanning the gap. Germline CDR1 reads SGHTA; CDR2 reads FQGNSA. This CDR3 is built from 13 residues. CDR3 sequence reads: CASSKTADYEQYF. CDR3 DNA sequence: TGTGCCAGCAGTAAGACGGCAGACTACGAGCAGTACTTC. Looking up the rest from reference TRBV7-2 and TRBJ2-7 gives the full variable domain: GAGVSQSPSNKVTEKGKDVELRCDPISGHTALYWYRQSLGQGLEFLIYFQGNSAPDKSGLPSDRFSAERTGGSVSTLTIQRTQQEDSAVYLCASSKTADYEQYFGPGTRLTVT.

The chain recombines TRBV9 with TRBJ2-3, with unresolved D. V shed 3 bases and J shed 4 bases, with 9 bases lying between them. The germline gives CDR1 SGDLS, CDR2 YYNGEE. The CDR3 runs 13 residues. Here the CDR3 reads CASSGDEADTQYF. Here the CDR3 DNA reads TGTGCCAGCAGCGGTGATGAAGCAGATACGCAGTATTTT.

V is TRBV27 and J is TRBJ2-7; weak D call: TRBD1 (6 bases). The CDR3 has 15 residues. Trimming stripped 3 bases from V and 1 base from J, with 13 bases between. The germline CDR1 and CDR2 sequences are MNHEY and SMNVEV (reference sequence). In DNA form, the CDR3 reads TGTGCCAGCAGTTTCCAGGGGTTTGAATCCTACGAGCAGTACTTC. This translates into CASSFQGFESYEQYF.

This chain links TRBV4-3 with TRBJ1-2, with 12 positions matching TRBD1. V dropped 0 bases and J dropped 4; count of bases not matched to a gene: 6. Germline CDR1 and CDR2: LGHNA and YSLEER. The CDR3 consists of 17 residues. CDR3 sequence: CASSQDGGTGGTYGYTF. The CDR3 DNA reads as TGCGCCAGCAGCCAAGATGGAGGGACAGGGGGCACCTATGGCTACACCTTC.

This clone was observed a single time. V usage is TRBV6-5 and J usage is TRBJ1-1; D uncertain. V was trimmed by 4 bases and J by 6 bases, leaving 12 bases between them. The length of the CDR3 is 13 residues. Germline V gives CDR1 MNHEY, CDR2 SVGAGI. The CDR3 sequence is CASSSPAGPEAFF. The DNA of the CDR3 is TGTGCCAGCAGTTCCCCTGCGGGCCCTGAAGCTTTCTTT.

V usage is TRBV11-3 and J usage is TRBJ2-1; 9 bases map to TRBD2. V lost 1 base and J lost 14; bases outside the gene matches: 9. The CDR3 has 14 amino acids. Germline CDR1 and CDR2: SGHNT and YENEEA. CDR3 bases: TGTGCCAGCAGCTTAGCTGGCGGGAGGGCCAGTAAGTTCTTC. This translates into CASSLAGGRASKFF.

The chain employs TRBV28 and TRBJ1-1; no firm D call. Trimming removed 10 bases from V and 0 bases from J, with 6 bases in between. The CDR3 has 11 residues. Per the germline V gene, CDR1 is MDHEN and CDR2 is SYDVKM. The CDR3 DNA follows: TGTGCCACCCGACTGAACACTGAAGCTTTCTTT. It is translated as CATRLNTEAFF. The full variable domain, with the rest looked up from reference TRBV28 and TRBJ1-1, is DVKVTQSSRYLVKRTGEKVFLECVQDMDHENMFWYRQDPGLGLRLIYFSYDVKMKEKGDIPEGYSVSREKKERFSLILESASTNQTSMYLCATRLNTEAFFGQGTRLTVV.

This chain connects TRBV28 to TRBJ1-6; 9 bases fit TRBD1. This CDR3 has 14 amino acids. V trimming: 3 bases; J trimming: 10 bases; junction bases outside the gene matches: 4. CDR1 and CDR2 from the germline V gene are MDHEN and SYDVKM. The DNA of the CDR3 is TGTGCCAGCAGTTTGGACAGGGGAGGATCACCCCTCCACTTT. Its translation: CASSLDRGGSPLHF.

The chain employs TRBV7-9 and TRBJ2-1; a possible D gene is TRBD2 (5 bases). Germline assignment: CDR1 SEHNR and CDR2 FQNEAQ (reference sequence). Trimming took off 5 bases at V and 7 bases at J, with 12 bases between the two ends. The CDR3 consists of 13 residues. CDR3 residues: CASSLSVANEQFF. CDR3 DNA: TGTGCCAGCAGCCTGTCGGTAGCGAATGAGCAGTTCTTC.